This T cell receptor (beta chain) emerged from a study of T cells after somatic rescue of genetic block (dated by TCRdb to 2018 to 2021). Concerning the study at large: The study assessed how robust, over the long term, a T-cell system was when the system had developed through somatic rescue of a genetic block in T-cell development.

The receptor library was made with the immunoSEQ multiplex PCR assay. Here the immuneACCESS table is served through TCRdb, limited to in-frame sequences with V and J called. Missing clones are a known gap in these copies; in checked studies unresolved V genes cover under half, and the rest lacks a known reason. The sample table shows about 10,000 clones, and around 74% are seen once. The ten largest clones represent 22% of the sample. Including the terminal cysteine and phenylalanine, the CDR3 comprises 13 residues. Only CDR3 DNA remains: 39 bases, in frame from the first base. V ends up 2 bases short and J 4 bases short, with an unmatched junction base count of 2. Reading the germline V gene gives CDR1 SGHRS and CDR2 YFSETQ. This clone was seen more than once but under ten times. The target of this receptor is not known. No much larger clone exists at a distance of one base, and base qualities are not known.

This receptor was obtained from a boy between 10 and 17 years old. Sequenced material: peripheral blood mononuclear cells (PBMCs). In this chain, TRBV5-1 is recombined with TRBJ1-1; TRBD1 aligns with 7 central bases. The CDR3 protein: CASSFAGGTEAFF. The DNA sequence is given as TGCGCCAGCAGCTTTGCAGGGGGCACTGAAGCTTTCTTT.